These 30 T cell receptor beta chains were sequenced from one sample in a study of blood T cell repertoires in COVID-19. Method: immunoSEQ multiplex PCR; TCRdb's copy keeps in-frame clones and lacks some. Of under 300,000 clones in the sample, 70% to 90% were seen once. Material for sequencing was peripheral blood. The receptors stem from a man younger than 40 who had recovered from COVID-19.

The J gene is TRBJ1-4, the V gene TRBV7-6, with 7 nucleotides matching TRBD1. Per germline, CDR1 SGHVS and CDR2 FNYEAQ. Unmatched junction bases numbered 13, after V lost 5 bases and J lost 10 bases. This CDR3 region has 15 residues. The CDR3 loop reads CASSPQTDRVAKLFF. The CDR3, as DNA: TGTGCCAGCAGCCCCCAAACCGACAGGGTTGCAAAACTGTTTTTT.

The V gene is TRBV11-2, the J gene TRBJ2-3, with TRBD2 matching 13 bases. Trimming cost V 5 bases and J 1 base; bases outside gene matches: 9. This CDR3 region has 18 residues. The germline CDR1 and CDR2 sequences are SGHAT and FQNNGV. Here the CDR3 reads CASSKLAGGLGGTDTQYF. DNA of the CDR3: TGTGCCAGCAGCAAACTAGCGGGGGGGCTCGGCGGCACAGATACGCAGTATTTT.

The rearrangement links TRBV6-5 to TRBJ1-4, with D possibly TRBD1 on 5 matching bases. V was shortened by 10 bases and J by 1 base, with 13 bases between the two germline ends. Germline lookup yields CDR1 MNHEY and CDR2 SVGAGI. This CDR3 is 14 amino acids long. The CDR3 region has the DNA TGTGCCATCGGAGGGGTAGGAACTAATGAAAAACTGTTTTTT. Translation gives CAIGGVGTNEKLFF.

V usage is TRBV6-5 and J usage is TRBJ1-5; D uncertain. V was cut by 1 base and J by 0 bases, with 7 bases left in between. This CDR3 has 15 residues. The germline CDR1 and CDR2 sequences are MNHEY and SVGAGI. Here the CDR3 DNA reads TGTGCCAGCAGTTACTTCGAGGGTAGCAATCAGCCCCAGCATTTT. It encodes CASSYFEGSNQPQHF.

This sequence joins TRBV5-1 and TRBJ2-2; 9 bases agree with TRBD2. The CDR3 loop spans 15 amino acids. The trim removed 3 bases at V and 4 bases at J, leaving 4 bases unmatched. Germline V lookup: CDR1 SGHRS, CDR2 YFSETQ. The CDR3 is CASSWTSASTGELFF. The CDR3 nucleotides are TGCGCCAGCAGCTGGACTAGCGCCTCCACCGGGGAGCTGTTTTTT.

This clone occurred a few times. V and J are TRBV6-5 and TRBJ1-4; D ambiguous. CDR3 size: 11 residues. CDR1 and CDR2 (germline): MNHEY, SVGAGI. The germline V and J ends were trimmed by 6 bases and 4 bases, with 3 bases remaining between them. CDR3 protein: CASSSNEKLFF. The CDR3 DNA follows: TGTGCCAGCAGCAGTAATGAAAAACTGTTTTTT.

The chain uses TRBV6-4 and TRBJ2-2, with TRBD1 matching over 8 bases. The CDR3 is 15 residues long. V gave up 4 bases and J gave up 2 bases; unmatched junction bases: 3. Germline CDR1 and CDR2: MRHNA and SNTAGT. The CDR3: CASSGTGTNTGELFF. For the CDR3, the DNA is TGTGCCAGCAGTGGGACAGGGACAAACACCGGGGAGCTGTTTTTT.

V usage is TRBV10-3 and J usage is TRBJ2-7, with 8 positions matching TRBD2. CDR3 length equals 16 residues. Germline-derived CDR1 and CDR2 are ENHRY and SYGVKD. After removal of 3 bases from V and 2 bases from J, the junction contained 9 bases not matched to a gene. The CDR3 DNA sequence: TGTGCCATCAGTGATTCCCAGCGGGGGCCCCCCTACGAGCAGTACTTC. It translates to CAISDSQRGPPYEQYF.

The chain's CDR3 is CSVKRGGSYEQYF. CDR3 in DNA: TGCAGCGTTAAGCGGGGGGGTAGTTACGAGCAGTACTTC. The rearrangement joins TRBV29-1 to TRBJ2-7; 10 nucleotides line up with TRBD2. Germline CDR1 reads SQVTM; CDR2 reads ANQGSEA. V shed 5 bases, J shed 4 bases, and the junction held 5 bases outside the gene matches. The CDR3 extends over 13 amino acids.

This chain joins TRBV7-8 and TRBJ1-5; 7 bases match TRBD1. The CDR3 runs to 16 residues. Germline V gene sequence: CDR1 SGHVS, CDR2 FQNEAQ. With 4 bases clipped from V and 2 bases from J, the junction kept 8 bases outside the gene matches. The CDR3 DNA reads TGTGCCAGCAGCTACCTACAGGGGTTGGGCAATCAGCCCCAGCATTTT. Translating gives CASSYLQGLGNQPQHF. Complete variable domain (other parts from reference TRBV7-8 and TRBJ1-5): GAGVSQSPRYKVAKRGQDVALRCDPISGHVSLFWYQQALGQGPEFLTYFQNEAQLDKSGLPSDRFFAERPEGSVSTLKIQRTQQEDSAVYLCASSYLQGLGNQPQHFGDGTRLSIL.

The chain combines TRBV7-8 with TRBJ1-4; 7 bases fit TRBD1. Germline CDR1 is SGHVS and CDR2 is FQNEAQ. J was trimmed by 3 bases and V by 3 bases; bases with no gene match: 10. This CDR3 region has 17 residues. Written as DNA, the CDR3 is TGTGCCAGCAGCTTGGACCCTAGACAGGGACCTAATGAAAAACTGTTTTTT. It specifies CASSLDPRQGPNEKLFF.

The chain recombines TRBV9 with TRBJ1-3; tentatively, D is TRBD1 (6 bases). The CDR3 spans 15 residues. CDR1 is SGDLS, CDR2 YYNGEE, per germline. V shed 0 bases and J shed 5 bases, with 12 bases lying between them. The CDR3 DNA reads as TGTGCCAGCAGCGTAGGAAACAGGGCAAGAAACACCATATATTTT. Protein sequence: CASSVGNRARNTIYF.

This clone appeared a single time. V gene TRBV6-5 combines with J gene TRBJ2-7; maybe TRBD1 (6 bases). From germline, CDR1 is MNHEY and CDR2 SVGAGI. This CDR3 is built from 14 residues. V was clipped by 10 bases and J by 0 bases, with 16 bases between them. This chain's CDR3 is CATKAEDSSYEQYF. The CDR3 DNA follows: TGTGCCACCAAGGCGGAGGACAGCTCCTACGAGCAGTACTTC.

The rearrangement uses TRBV19 and TRBJ2-7, with 9 nucleotides matching TRBD2. The germline V gene encodes CDR1 LNHDA and CDR2 SQIVND (reference sequence). The CDR3 is 15 amino acids. V was pared by 4 bases and J by 2 bases, with 6 bases of the junction left unmatched. In nucleotides, the CDR3 is TGTGCCAGTAGTACACTTAGCGGGGGACCCTACGAGCAGTACTTC. It codes for CASSTLSGGPYEQYF.

The chain is built from TRBV5-1 and TRBJ2-5, with D possibly being TRBD1 (6 bases). Trimming took 3 bases from V and 3 from J, leaving 15 bases between them. The CDR3 is made up of 15 amino acids. Per the germline V gene, CDR1 is SGHRS and CDR2 is YFSETQ. CDR3 region: CASSSSPGTKETQYF. The CDR3 region has the DNA TGCGCCAGCAGCTCCTCTCCAGGGACAAAAGAGACCCAGTACTTC.

The rearrangement links TRBV27 to TRBJ1-2; 7 bases are shared with TRBD1. CDR1 and CDR2 (germline): MNHEY, SMNVEV (reference sequence). This CDR3 has 15 amino acids. Unmatched junction bases numbered 8, after V lost 5 bases and J lost 2 bases. CDR3 region: CASSPRQGWNYGYTF. For the CDR3, the DNA is TGTGCCAGCAGTCCGCGACAGGGATGGAACTATGGCTACACCTTC.

This clone was recorded once. V and J are TRBV10-3 and TRBJ1-1; the D is unclear. The CDR3 sequence is 14 residues long. The V and J ends lost 0 bases and 7 bases respectively, with 12 bases between them. Germline assignment: CDR1 ENHRY and CDR2 SYGVKD. The CDR3 region is CAISESILAGEAFF. The CDR3 nucleotides are TGTGCCATCAGTGAGTCGATCCTCGCGGGTGAAGCTTTCTTT.

This chain connects TRBV3-1 (or the pseudogene TRBV3-2) to TRBJ1-5; tentative D call: TRBD1 (5 bases). Germline V gene sequence: CDR1 LGHDT, CDR2 YNNKEL (reference sequence). Trimming removed 1 base from V and 2 bases from J, with 9 bases in between. This CDR3 spans 15 amino acids. The CDR3, as DNA: TGTGCCAGCAGCCAAGCGGGACTAGGCAATCAGCCCCAGCATTTT. This encodes CASSQAGLGNQPQHF.

The CDR3 loop reads CASSLAGTSGGTSYNEQFF. CDR3 nucleotide sequence: TGTGCCAGCAGCTTAGCTGGGACTAGCGGGGGGACGTCCTACAATGAGCAGTTCTTC. This sequence joins TRBV7-7 and TRBJ2-1; TRBD2 agrees at 15 bases. The germline V gene has CDR1 SSHAT and CDR2 FNYEAQ (reference sequence). Losses at the gene ends were 0 bases for V and 1 base for J; bases not matched to a gene: 4. The CDR3 extends over 19 amino acids.

The chain couples TRBV19 to TRBJ1-5; 11 nucleotides agree with TRBD1. V shed 7 bases and J 3 bases; nucleotides not matched to a gene: 11. The CDR3 runs to 17 residues. Germline CDR1 reads LNHDA; CDR2 reads SQIVND (reference sequence). In DNA, the CDR3 is TGTGCCAGTACCGTCGGACAGGGGGCGCTACTCAATCAGCCCCAGCATTTT. Translation: CASTVGQGALLNQPQHF.

The chain couples TRBV2 to TRBJ1-2; perhaps TRBD1 as D (6 bases). The CDR3 extends over 13 amino acids. CDR1 and CDR2 (germline): SNHLY, FYNNEI. V was pared by 4 bases and J by 7 bases, with 13 bases between. CDR3 sequence (DNA): TGTGCCAGCAGTGTCGACAGGTTTCTTGGCTACACCTTC. This sequence encodes CASSVDRFLGYTF.

This clone occurred a few times. V gene TRBV7-6 combines with J gene TRBJ2-2; a possible D gene is TRBD2 (6 bases). Germline V gene sequence: CDR1 SGHVS, CDR2 FNYEAQ. With 1 base removed from V and 3 bases from J, the gap between germline ends came to 15 bases. The CDR3 covers 17 residues. CDR3 DNA sequence: TGTGCCAGCAGCTTAGTCGTGGGGGGTGTCGACACCGGGGAGCTGTTTTTT. Translated, it gives CASSLVVGGVDTGELFF.

V and J are TRBV24-1 and TRBJ2-6, with 7 nucleotides matching TRBD1. The CDR3 is 15 residues long. Unmatched junction bases numbered 2, after V lost 7 bases and J lost 0 bases. Germline V CDR1 and CDR2: KGHDR, SFDVKD. For the CDR3, the DNA is TGTGCCACCAGGGGACAGCCCTCTGGGGCCAACGTCCTGACTTTC. Translated, it gives CATRGQPSGANVLTF.

The V and J genes are TRBV11-2 and TRBJ2-5, with TRBD2 identical over 14 bases. Per germline, CDR1 SGHAT and CDR2 FQNNGV. Trimming cost V 5 bases and J 2 bases; bases outside gene matches: 4. There are 16 residues in the CDR3. The CDR3 loop is CASSGGLAGEQETQYF. CDR3 bases: TGTGCCAGCAGCGGGGGACTAGCGGGGGAACAAGAGACCCAGTACTTC.

DNA of the CDR3: TGTGCCAGCAGCCCCGGGGGACGGATGAATAATTCACCCCTCCACTTT. As protein: CASSPGGRMNNSPLHF. V is TRBV27 and J is TRBJ1-6; D is perhaps TRBD1 (5 bases). V lost 6 bases and J lost 5, with 17 bases in between. CDR1 and CDR2 from the germline V gene are MNHEY and SMNVEV (reference sequence). The CDR3 is 16 residues long.

The sample holds a few counts of this clone. The chain employs TRBV11-3 and TRBJ2-7; 9 nucleotides agree with TRBD1. The CDR3 has 15 residues. After removal of 4 bases from V and 1 base from J, the junction contained 5 bases not matched to a gene. CDR1 SGHNT and CDR2 YENEEA come from the germline V gene. The DNA for the CDR3 is TGTGCCAGCAGCTACGGGACAGGGACTTCCTACGAGCAGTACTTC. Its translation is CASSYGTGTSYEQYF.

V usage is TRBV21-1 and J usage is TRBJ2-3; TRBD2, the D gene given by the table, was not confirmed from the DNA. TRBV21-1 is a pseudogene. This CDR3 has 14 amino acids. The CDR3 loop reads CASEMGGRTDTQYF. DNA for the CDR3: TGTGCCAGCGAAATGGGGGGAAGAACAGATACGCAGTATTTT.

The rearrangement uses TRBV6-6 and TRBJ2-1; tentatively, D is TRBD1 (6 bases). V was clipped by 7 bases and J by 5 bases, with 18 bases between them. Per the germline V gene, CDR1 is MNHNY and CDR2 is SVGAGI (reference sequence). This CDR3 has 15 residues. CDR3 in DNA: TGTGCCAGCAACCAGGGGCCGGGAATCGACAATGAGCAGTTCTTC. The encoded protein is CASNQGPGIDNEQFF.

This clone was observed a few times. A read error may produce the germline difference seen at one junction end. The CDR3: CASSLGDHWAPNF. CDR3 in DNA: TGTGCCAGCAGCTTAGGAGATCACTGGGCCCCGAATTTT. This rearrangement joins TRBV11-3 to TRBJ2-3, with D uncertain. The CDR3 extends over 13 amino acids. Germline V gene data show CDR1 as SGHNT and CDR2 as YENEEA.

DNA for the CDR3: TGTGCCAGCAGAGAGAGCGGGAGCTCCTACAATGAGCAGTTCTTC. Translation gives CASRESGSSYNEQFF. V gene TRBV9 combines with J gene TRBJ2-1, with TRBD2 matching 8 bases. Looked up from germline, CDR1 is SGDLS and CDR2 is YYNGEE. After removal of 5 bases from V and 0 bases from J, the junction contained 4 bases not matched to a gene. This CDR3 is built from 15 residues. Full variable domain (rest looked up from reference TRBV9 and TRBJ2-1): DSGVTQTPKHLITATGQRVTLRCSPRSGDLSVYWYQQSLDQGLQFLIQYYNGEERAKGNILERFSAQQFPDLHSELNLSSLELGDSALYFCASRESGSSYNEQFFGPGTRLTVL.